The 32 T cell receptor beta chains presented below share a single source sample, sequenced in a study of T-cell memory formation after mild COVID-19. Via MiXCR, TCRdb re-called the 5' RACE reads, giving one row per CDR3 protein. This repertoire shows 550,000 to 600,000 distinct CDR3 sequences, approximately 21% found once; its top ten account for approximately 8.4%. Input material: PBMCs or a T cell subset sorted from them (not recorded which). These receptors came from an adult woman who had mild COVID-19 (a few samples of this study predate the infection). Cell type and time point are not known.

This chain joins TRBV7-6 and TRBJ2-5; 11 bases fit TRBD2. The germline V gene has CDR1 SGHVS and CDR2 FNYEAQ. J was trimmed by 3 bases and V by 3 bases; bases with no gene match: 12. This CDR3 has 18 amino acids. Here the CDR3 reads CASSLLLAGGRGEETQYF. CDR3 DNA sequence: TGTGCCAGCAGCTTGTTGTTAGCGGGAGGGCGTGGGGAAGAGACCCAGTACTTC.

The CDR3 bases are TGTGCCAGCAGTGACTCGAGACGAGCGGAGGGTGGTGATACGCAGTATTTT. Protein: CASSDSRRAEGGDTQYF. The chain employs TRBV6-4 and TRBJ2-3; the D gene is possibly TRBD2 (6 bases). The CDR3 contains 17 residues. Germline V gene data show CDR1 as MRHNA and CDR2 as SNTAGT. V lost 0 bases and J lost 6, with 19 bases in between.

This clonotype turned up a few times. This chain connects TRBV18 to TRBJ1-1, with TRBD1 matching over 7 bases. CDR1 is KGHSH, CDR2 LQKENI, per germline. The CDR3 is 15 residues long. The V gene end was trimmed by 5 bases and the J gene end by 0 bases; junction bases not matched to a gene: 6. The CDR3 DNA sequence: TGTGCCAGCTCATCCGGGACAGCCATGAACACTGAAGCTTTCTTT. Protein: CASSSGTAMNTEAFF.

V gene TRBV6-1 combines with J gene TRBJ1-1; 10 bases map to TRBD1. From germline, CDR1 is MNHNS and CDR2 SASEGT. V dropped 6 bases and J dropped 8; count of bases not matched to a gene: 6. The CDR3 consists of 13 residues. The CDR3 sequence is CASRKPGQGEAFF. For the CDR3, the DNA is TGTGCCAGCAGGAAACCGGGACAGGGGGAAGCTTTCTTT.

CDR3 nucleotide sequence: TGCAGCGCCCGTGGGGGCTCTGAAGCTTTCTTT. As protein: CSARGGSEAFF. The chain recombines TRBV29-1 with TRBJ1-1, with TRBD1 as a possible D gene (6 bases). There are 11 residues in the CDR3. The V end lost 7 bases, the J end lost 6 bases, and 12 bases lay between the germline ends. Germline V gene sequence: CDR1 SQVTM, CDR2 ANQGSEA. Full variable domain (outside the CDR3, taken from reference TRBV29-1 and TRBJ1-1): SAVISQKPSRDICQRGTSLTIQCQVDSQVTMMFWYRQQPGQSLTLIATANQGSEATYESGFVIDKFPISRPNLTFSTLTVSNMSPEDSSIYLCSARGGSEAFFGQGTRLTVV.

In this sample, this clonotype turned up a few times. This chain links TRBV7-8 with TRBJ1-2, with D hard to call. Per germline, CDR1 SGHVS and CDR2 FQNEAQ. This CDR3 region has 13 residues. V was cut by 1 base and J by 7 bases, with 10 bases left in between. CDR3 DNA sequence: TGTGCCAGCAGCTTAGTGCAGGAGCTTGGCTACACCTTC. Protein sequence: CASSLVQELGYTF.

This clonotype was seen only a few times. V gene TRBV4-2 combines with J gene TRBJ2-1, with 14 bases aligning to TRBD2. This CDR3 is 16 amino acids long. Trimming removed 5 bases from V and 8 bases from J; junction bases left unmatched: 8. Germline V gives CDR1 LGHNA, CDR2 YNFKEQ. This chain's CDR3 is CASSLEGTSGSYEQFF. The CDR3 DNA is TGTGCCAGCAGCTTGGAGGGGACTAGCGGGAGCTATGAGCAGTTCTTC.

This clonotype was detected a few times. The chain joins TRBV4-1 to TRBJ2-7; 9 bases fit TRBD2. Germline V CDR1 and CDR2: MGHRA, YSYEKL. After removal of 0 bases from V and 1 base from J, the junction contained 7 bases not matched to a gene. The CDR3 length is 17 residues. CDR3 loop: CASSQDRAGGISYEQYF. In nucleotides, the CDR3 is TGCGCCAGCAGCCAAGATAGAGCGGGAGGAATTTCCTACGAGCAGTACTTC.

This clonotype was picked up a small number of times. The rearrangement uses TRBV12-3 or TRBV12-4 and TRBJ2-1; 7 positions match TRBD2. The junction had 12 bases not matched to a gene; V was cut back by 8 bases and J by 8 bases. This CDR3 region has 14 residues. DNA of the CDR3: TGTGCCAGCGGGTTGGGGAGGGCCGGGGATGAGCAGTTCTTC. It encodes CASGLGRAGDEQFF.

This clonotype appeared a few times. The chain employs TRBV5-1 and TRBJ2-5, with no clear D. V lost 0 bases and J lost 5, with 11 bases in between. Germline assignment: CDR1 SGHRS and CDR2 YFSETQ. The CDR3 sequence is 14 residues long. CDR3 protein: CASSLALVGETQYF. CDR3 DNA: TGCGCCAGCAGCTTGGCCTTAGTTGGGGAGACCCAGTACTTC.

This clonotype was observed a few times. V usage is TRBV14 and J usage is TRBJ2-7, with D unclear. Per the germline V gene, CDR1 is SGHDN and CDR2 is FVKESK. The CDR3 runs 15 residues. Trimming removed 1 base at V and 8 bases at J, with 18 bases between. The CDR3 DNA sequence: TGTGCCAGCAGCCAAGCAGGCACGCTCTCTCGTCAGCAGTACTTC. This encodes CASSQAGTLSRQQYF.

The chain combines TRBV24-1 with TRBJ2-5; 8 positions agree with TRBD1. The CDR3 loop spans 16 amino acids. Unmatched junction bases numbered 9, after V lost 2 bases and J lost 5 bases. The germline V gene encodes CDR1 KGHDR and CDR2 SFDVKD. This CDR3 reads CATSDSNQGARETQYF. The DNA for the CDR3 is TGTGCCACCAGTGATTCTAACCAGGGGGCGCGGGAGACCCAGTACTTC.

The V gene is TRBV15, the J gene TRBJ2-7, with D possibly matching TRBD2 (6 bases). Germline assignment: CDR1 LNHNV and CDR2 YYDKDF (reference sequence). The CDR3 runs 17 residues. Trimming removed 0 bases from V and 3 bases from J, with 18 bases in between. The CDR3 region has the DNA TGTGCCACCAGCAGAGATGCCCCCGGACGGGGGAACTACGAGCAGTACTTC. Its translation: CATSRDAPGRGNYEQYF.

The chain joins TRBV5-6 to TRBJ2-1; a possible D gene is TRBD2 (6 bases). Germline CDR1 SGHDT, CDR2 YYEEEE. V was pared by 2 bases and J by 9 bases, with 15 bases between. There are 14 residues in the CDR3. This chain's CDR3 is CASSFGAGSGEQFF. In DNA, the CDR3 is TGTGCCAGCAGCTTCGGGGCGGGATCCGGTGAGCAGTTCTTC.

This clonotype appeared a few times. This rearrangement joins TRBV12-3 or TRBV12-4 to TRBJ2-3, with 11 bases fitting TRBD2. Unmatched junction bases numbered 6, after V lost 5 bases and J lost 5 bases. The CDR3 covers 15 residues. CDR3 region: CASSVSGGAGDTQYF. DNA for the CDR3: TGTGCCAGCAGTGTTAGCGGGGGGGCTGGAGATACGCAGTATTTT.

CDR3 in DNA: TGCAGTGCTAGCCCCTATCTGGCGGACCCTAGCACAGATACGCAGTATTTT. It yields the protein CSASPYLADPSTDTQYF. V usage is TRBV20-1 and J usage is TRBJ2-3, with D unresolved. CDR1 is DFQATT and CDR2 is SNEGSKA in the germline V gene (reference sequence). The CDR3 runs 17 residues. Trimming pared 3 bases from V and 0 bases from J, leaving 19 bases between.

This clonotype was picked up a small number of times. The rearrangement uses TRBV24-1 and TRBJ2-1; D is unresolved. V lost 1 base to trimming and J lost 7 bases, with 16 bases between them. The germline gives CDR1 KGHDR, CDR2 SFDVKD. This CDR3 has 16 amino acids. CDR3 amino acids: CATSDFGSASGNEQFF. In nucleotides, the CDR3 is TGTGCCACCAGTGATTTTGGAAGCGCGAGTGGGAATGAGCAGTTCTTC.

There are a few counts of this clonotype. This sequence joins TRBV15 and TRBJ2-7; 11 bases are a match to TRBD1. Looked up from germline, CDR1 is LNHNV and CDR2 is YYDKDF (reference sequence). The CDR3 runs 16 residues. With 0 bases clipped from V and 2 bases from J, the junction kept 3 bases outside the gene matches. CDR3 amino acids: CATSRDGQGAAYEQYF. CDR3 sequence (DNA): TGTGCCACCAGCAGAGACGGACAGGGGGCCGCCTACGAGCAGTACTTC.

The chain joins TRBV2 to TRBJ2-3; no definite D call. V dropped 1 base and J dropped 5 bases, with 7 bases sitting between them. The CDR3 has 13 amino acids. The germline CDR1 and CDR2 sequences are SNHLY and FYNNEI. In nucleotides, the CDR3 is TGTGCCAGCAGTGAAGAGGGCCGAGATACGCAGTATTTT. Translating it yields CASSEEGRDTQYF.

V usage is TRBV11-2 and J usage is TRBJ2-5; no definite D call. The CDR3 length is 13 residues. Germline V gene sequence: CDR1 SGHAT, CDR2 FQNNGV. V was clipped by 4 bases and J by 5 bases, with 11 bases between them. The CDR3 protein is CASSSGNEETQYF. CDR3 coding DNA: TGTGCCAGCAGCTCGGGTAATGAGGAGACCCAGTACTTC.

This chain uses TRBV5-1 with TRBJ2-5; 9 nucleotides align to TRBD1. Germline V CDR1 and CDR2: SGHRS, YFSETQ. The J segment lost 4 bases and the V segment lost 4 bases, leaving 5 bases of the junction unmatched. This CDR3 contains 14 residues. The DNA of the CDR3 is TGCGCCAGCAGCAGGGACAGGGAGAGAGAGACCCAGTACTTC. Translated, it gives CASSRDRERETQYF.

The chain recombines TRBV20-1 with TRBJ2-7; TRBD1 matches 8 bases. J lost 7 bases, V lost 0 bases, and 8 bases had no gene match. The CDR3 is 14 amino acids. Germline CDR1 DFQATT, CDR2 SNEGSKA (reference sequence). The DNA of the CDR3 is TGCAGTGCTAGAGAGAGGACAGGGTGGCGGGAGCAGTACTTC. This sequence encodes CSARERTGWREQYF.

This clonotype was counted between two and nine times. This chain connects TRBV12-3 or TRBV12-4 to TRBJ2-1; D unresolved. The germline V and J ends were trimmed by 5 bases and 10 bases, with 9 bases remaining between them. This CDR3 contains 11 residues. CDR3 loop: CASSLLSEQFF. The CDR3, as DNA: TGTGCCAGCAGTCTCCTAAGCGAGCAGTTCTTC.

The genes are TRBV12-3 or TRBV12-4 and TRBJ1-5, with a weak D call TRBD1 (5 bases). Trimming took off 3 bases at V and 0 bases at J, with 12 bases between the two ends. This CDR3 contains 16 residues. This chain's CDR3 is CASSFGGYDSNQPQHF. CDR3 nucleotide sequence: TGTGCCAGCAGTTTTGGGGGGTACGATAGCAATCAGCCCCAGCATTTT.

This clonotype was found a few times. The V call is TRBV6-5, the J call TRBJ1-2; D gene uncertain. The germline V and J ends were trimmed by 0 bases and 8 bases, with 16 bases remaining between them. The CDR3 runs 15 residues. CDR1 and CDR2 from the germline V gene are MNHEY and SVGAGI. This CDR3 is CASSYSITAAGGYTF. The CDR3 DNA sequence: TGTGCCAGCAGTTACTCGATAACCGCAGCGGGAGGCTACACCTTC.

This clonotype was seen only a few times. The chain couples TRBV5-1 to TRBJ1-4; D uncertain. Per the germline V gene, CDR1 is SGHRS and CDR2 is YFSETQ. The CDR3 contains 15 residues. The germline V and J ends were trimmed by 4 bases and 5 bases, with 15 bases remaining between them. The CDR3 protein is CASSESGQLNEKLFF. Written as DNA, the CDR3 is TGCGCCAGCAGCGAGTCCGGGCAGTTGAATGAAAAACTGTTTTTT.

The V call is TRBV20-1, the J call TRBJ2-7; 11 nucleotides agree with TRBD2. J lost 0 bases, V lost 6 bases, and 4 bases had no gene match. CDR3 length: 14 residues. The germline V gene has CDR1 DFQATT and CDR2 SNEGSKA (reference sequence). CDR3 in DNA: TGCAGTGCGGAGACTAGCGGGGTCTCCTACGAGCAGTACTTC. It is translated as CSAETSGVSYEQYF.

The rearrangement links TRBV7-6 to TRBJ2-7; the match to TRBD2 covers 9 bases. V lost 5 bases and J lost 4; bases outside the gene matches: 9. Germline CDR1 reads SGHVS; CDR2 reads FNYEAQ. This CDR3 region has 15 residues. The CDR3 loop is CASSRDPSGVYEQYF. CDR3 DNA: TGTGCCAGCAGCCGAGATCCTAGCGGGGTTTACGAGCAGTACTTC. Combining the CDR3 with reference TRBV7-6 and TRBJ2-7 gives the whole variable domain GAGVSQSPRYKVTKRGQDVALRCDPISGHVSLYWYRQALGQGPEFLTYFNYEAQQDKSGLPNDRFSAERPEGSISTLTIQRTEQRDSAMYRCASSRDPSGVYEQYFGPGTRLTVT.

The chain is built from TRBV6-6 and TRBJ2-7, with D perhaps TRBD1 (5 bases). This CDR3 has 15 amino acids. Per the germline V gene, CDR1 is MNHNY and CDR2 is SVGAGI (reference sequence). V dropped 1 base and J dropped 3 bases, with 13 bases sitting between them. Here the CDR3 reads CASSYLKGASYEQYF. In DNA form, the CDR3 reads TGTGCCAGCAGTTACTTAAAAGGGGCTAGCTACGAGCAGTACTTC.

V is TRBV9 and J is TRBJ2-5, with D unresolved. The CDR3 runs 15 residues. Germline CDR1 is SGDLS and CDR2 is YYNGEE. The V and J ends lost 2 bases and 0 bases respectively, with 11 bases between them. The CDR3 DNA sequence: TGTGCCAGCAGCGTCTCGGATATGTACCAAGAGACCCAGTACTTC. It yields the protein CASSVSDMYQETQYF.

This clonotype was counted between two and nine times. The CDR3 spells CASSRQSNSPLHF. The CDR3 bases are TGTGCCAGTAGTCGGCAGAGTAATTCACCCCTCCACTTT. The chain employs TRBV19 and TRBJ1-6; D is uncertain. Germline CDR1 reads LNHDA; CDR2 reads SQIVND (reference sequence). The V end was cut by 5 bases, the J end by 6 bases, with 8 bases between. This CDR3 has 13 residues.

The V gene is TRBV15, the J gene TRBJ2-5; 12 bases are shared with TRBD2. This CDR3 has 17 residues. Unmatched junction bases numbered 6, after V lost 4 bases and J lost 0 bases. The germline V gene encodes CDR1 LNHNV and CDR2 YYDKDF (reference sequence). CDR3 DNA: TGTGCCACCAGCACTGGGACTAGCGGGTATTACCAAGAGACCCAGTACTTC. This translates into CATSTGTSGYYQETQYF.